The source of this T cell receptor (beta chain) is a study of blood T cell repertoires in COVID-19. Study-level background: Acute and convalescent COVID-19 samples came from the United States, Italy and Spain. T cells, B-cell-depleted T cells, or PBMCs supplied cDNA or gDNA.

How the authors handled the data: Reference gene primer amplification in the assay estimated nucleated cell counts. Measured with immunoSEQ multiplex PCR; TCRdb has only the in-frame clones, and not every one. V and J calls and clone size come straight from that table; D and trimming were deduced from the DNA. The table lists roughly 150,000 clones, around nine tenths of them singletons. This CDR3 is 11 amino acids long. V lost 3 bases and J lost 9, with 8 bases in between. The chain joins TRBV12-3 or TRBV12-4 to TRBJ1-2, with no clear D. Material: peripheral blood. The sequence came from a man between 50 and 59 years old who had recovered from COVID-19. CDR3 sequence reads: CASSFRRSYTF. The CDR3 DNA sequence: TGTGCCAGCAGTTTTCGGCGGAGCTACACCTTC.